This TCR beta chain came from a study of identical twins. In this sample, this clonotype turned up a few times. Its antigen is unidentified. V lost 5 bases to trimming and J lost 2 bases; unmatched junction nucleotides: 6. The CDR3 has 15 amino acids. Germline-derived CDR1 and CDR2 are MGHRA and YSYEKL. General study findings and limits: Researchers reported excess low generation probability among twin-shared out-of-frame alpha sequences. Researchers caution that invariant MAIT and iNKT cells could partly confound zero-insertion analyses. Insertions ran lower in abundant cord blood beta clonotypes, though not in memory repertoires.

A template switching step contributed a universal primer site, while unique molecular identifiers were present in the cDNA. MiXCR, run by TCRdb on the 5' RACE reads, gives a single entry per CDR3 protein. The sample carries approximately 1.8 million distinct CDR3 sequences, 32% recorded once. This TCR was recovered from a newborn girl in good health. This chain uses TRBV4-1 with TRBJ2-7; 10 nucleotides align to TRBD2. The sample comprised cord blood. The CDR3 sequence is CASSSFGLAAYEQYF. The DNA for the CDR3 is TGCGCCAGCAGCTCCTTTGGACTAGCGGCCTACGAGCAGTACTTC.